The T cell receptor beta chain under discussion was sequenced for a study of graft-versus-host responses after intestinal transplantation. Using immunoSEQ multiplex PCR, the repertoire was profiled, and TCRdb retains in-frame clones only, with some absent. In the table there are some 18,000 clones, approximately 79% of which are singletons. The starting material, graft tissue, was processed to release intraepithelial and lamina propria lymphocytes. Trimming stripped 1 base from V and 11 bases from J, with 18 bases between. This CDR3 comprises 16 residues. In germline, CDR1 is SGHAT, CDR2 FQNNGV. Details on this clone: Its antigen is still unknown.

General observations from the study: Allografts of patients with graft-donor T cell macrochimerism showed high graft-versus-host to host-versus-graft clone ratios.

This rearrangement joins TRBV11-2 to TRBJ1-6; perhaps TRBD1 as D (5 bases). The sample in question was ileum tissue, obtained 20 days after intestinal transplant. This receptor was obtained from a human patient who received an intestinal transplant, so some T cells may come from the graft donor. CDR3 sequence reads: CASSLGLKGLYPPLHF. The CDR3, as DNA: TGTGCCAGCAGCTTAGGGTTGAAGGGGTTGTATCCACCCCTCCACTTT.